This is a list of T cell receptor beta chains from one sample in a study of T cells in tumors and immune-related adverse events. Profiled with immunoSEQ multiplex PCR; TCRdb holds only in-frame clones, not every one. This table has under 10,000 clones, around 95% appearing once. The sequencing used lymph node tissue, collected from a patient treated with anti-PD-1 therapy. Receptors were obtained from a female donor with metastatic renal cell carcinoma. CDR3s include the opening cysteine and the closing phenylalanine or tryptophan. D genes are given only for firm matches. Only part of the rows carry a size: once, few, many, or a class if the clone is expanded.

TRBD1	TRBV19	TRBJ1-2	once	TGTGCCAGTAAACCTCCAGGGGGCTATGGCTACACCTTC	CASKPPGGYGYTF
TRBD1	TRBV12-5	TRBJ2-1	.	TGTGCTAGTGGTTTGGACGGACAGGGCTACAATGAGCAGTTCTTC	CASGLDGQGYNEQFF
TRBD1	TRBV4-1	TRBJ1-3	.	TGCGCCAGCAGCCAAGACGGGACAGCGGCTGGAAACACCATATATTTT	CASSQDGTAAGNTIYF
.	TRBV10-3	TRBJ2-7	.	TGTGCCACCGGGACTCAATACGAGCAGTACTTC	CATGTQYEQYF
TRBD1	TRBV7-2	TRBJ2-3	.	TGTGCCAGCAGCTCCCCAGGGGGAAGCACAGATACGCAGTATTTT	CASSSPGGSTDTQYF
.	TRBV7-4	TRBJ2-7	.	TGTGCCAGCAGTCACCCTGCAGGGGTTTACTACGAGCAGTACTTC	CASSHPAGVYYEQYF
TRBD2	TRBV27	TRBJ2-7	.	TGTGCCAGCAGTTTATGGGGGAGCGGGAGTGTGGCCTACGAGCAGTACTTC	CASSLWGSGSVAYEQYF
.	TRBV6-1	TRBJ2-7	once	TGTGCCAGCATAGGCAAGCCGGGGAACGAGCAGTACTTC	CASIGKPGNEQYF
.	TRBV2	TRBJ1-5	.	TGTGCCAGCAGTGACTGGAATCAGCCCCAGCATTTT	CASSDWNQPQHF
.	TRBV15	TRBJ1-4	once	TGTGCCACCAGCAGAGTGGCAGGATATGAAAAACTGTTTTTT	CATSRVAGYEKLFF
.	TRBV5-1	TRBJ2-3	.	TGCGCCAGCAGCTTCCGGGCGGAGGGGAGGGATACGCAGTATTTT	CASSFRAEGRDTQYF
.	TRBV10-1	TRBJ2-5	.	TGCGCCAGCAGTGTCGGGATTGGGGAGACCCAGTACTTC	CASSVGIGETQYF
TRBD2	TRBV2	TRBJ2-7	.	TGTGCCAGCAGTGACTTACTAGCGGGGGGTACCTACGAGCAGTACTTC	CASSDLLAGGTYEQYF
TRBD1	TRBV29-1	TRBJ1-5	.	TGCAGTGGACAGGGGGCAGATCAGCCCCAGCATTTT	CSGQGADQPQHF
.	TRBV19	TRBJ1-1	.	TGTGCCAGTAGTATCGGACCGAACACTGAAGCTTTCTTT	CASSIGPNTEAFF
.	TRBV5-1	TRBJ2-3	once	TGCGCCAGCAGCTTGGGCGGGACCGGTGCAGATACGCAGTATTTT	CASSLGGTGADTQYF
.	TRBV11-3	TRBJ2-3	.	TGTGCCAGCAGCGCGGCAGATACGCAGTATTTT	CASSAADTQYF